The clone carrying this TCR beta chain appeared many times. This sample was taken from a study of early T cells in non-severe SARS-CoV-2 infection. Researchers tagged individual cDNA molecules with unique molecular identifiers. Each CDR3 protein gets one entry after TCRdb re-called the 5' RACE reads with MiXCR. The sample includes some 40,000 distinct CDR3 sequences, 6% to 7% seen only once; the top ten take more than 20%. Germline CDR1 is MNHNS and CDR2 is SASEGT. There are 15 residues in the CDR3. Trimming cost V 5 bases and J 2 bases, with 15 bases left between them. Source: whole blood, taken at baseline. The chain couples TRBV6-1 to TRBJ2-5, with D perhaps matching TRBD1 or TRBD2 (5 bases each). The clonotype comes from an adult who was a healthcare worker with PCR-confirmed SARS-CoV-2 infection or an uninfected control (not recorded which). For the CDR3, the DNA is TGTGCCAGCAGTTTGGGGCAGGGAGAGCAAGAGACCCAGTACTTC. Amino acid sequence: CASSLGQGEQETQYF.